This passage covers 7 T cell receptor beta chains from one sample sequenced in a study of blood T cell repertoires in COVID-19. Clones were sequenced by immunoSEQ multiplex PCR, and TCRdb holds only the in-frame ones, with some missing. The sample has 400,000 to 500,000 clones, about nine tenths seen once. The sample was peripheral blood. These receptors came from a young woman with active or convalescent COVID-19.

This clone was recorded only once. The genes are TRBV3-1 (or the pseudogene TRBV3-2) and TRBJ2-1; D gene ambiguous. Trimming left V 0 bases short and J 5 bases short, with 11 bases between. Germline CDR1 reads LGHDT; CDR2 reads YNNKEL (reference sequence). The CDR3 is 15 residues long. The CDR3 region has the DNA TGTGCCAGCAGCCAAGAGGGTGCAGCGCACAATGAGCAGTTCTTC. Translation gives CASSQEGAAHNEQFF.

The J gene is TRBJ2-1, the V gene TRBV20-1; D is unresolved. Germline CDR1 reads DFQATT; CDR2 reads SNEGSKA (reference sequence). CDR3 length equals 10 residues. Between the trimmed V and J ends, which lost 7 bases and 8 bases, there was a span of 9 bases. Here the CDR3 reads CSVRRDEQFF. In nucleotides, the CDR3 is TGCAGTGTCAGGCGCGATGAGCAGTTCTTC.

This clone has just one count. The V gene is TRBV10-3, the J gene TRBJ2-1; possible D gene TRBD2, 7 bases. This CDR3 is 15 amino acids long. CDR1 is ENHRY, CDR2 SYGVKD, per germline. As DNA, the CDR3 is TGTGCGGTCAGAGGGGGGGGAGTCACCTACAATGAGCAGTTCTTC. Protein sequence: CAVRGGGVTYNEQFF.

The gene calls are TRBV7-9 and TRBJ2-2; possible D gene TRBD2, 7 bases. Germline lookup yields CDR1 SEHNR and CDR2 FQNEAQ (reference sequence). The V end was cut by 3 bases, the J end by 4 bases, with 15 bases between. This CDR3 spans 16 amino acids. In nucleotides, the CDR3 is TGTGCCAGCAGCTTGGCGGGGGCCTCATCCACCGGGGAGCTGTTTTTT. As protein: CASSLAGASSTGELFF.

The chain carries TRBV6-5 and TRBJ1-2; 8 bases are a match to TRBD1. The trim removed 2 bases at V and 7 bases at J, leaving 6 bases unmatched. Per the germline V gene, CDR1 is MNHEY and CDR2 is SVGAGI. This CDR3 is 14 amino acids long. DNA of the CDR3: TGTGCCAGCAGTTACGACAGGGGCGATGGTGGCTACACCTTC. Residues: CASSYDRGDGGYTF.

CDR3 protein: CASRQGEINEQFF. The CDR3 coding sequence is TGTGCCAGCAGGCAGGGTGAAATCAATGAGCAGTTCTTC. This sequence joins TRBV6-5 and TRBJ2-1; D perhaps matches TRBD1 (5 bases). This CDR3 contains 13 residues. CDR1 and CDR2 (germline): MNHEY, SVGAGI. V lost 6 bases and J 6 bases, leaving 12 bases between the germline ends.

The V call is TRBV6-2 or TRBV6-3, the J call TRBJ2-7, with TRBD2 identical over 9 bases. The length of the CDR3 is 15 residues. Germline V CDR1 and CDR2: MNHEY, SVGEGT. The ends lost 0 bases at V and 5 bases at J; junction bases unmatched: 5. CDR3 in DNA: TGTGCCAGCAGTTACTCCGGCGGGGGGGCTGACGAGCAGTACTTC. It translates to CASSYSGGGADEQYF.